This TCR beta chain was profiled in a study of cytomegalovirus exposure and HLA in healthy donors. The study, taken as a whole, reports: V- and J-gene trimming in TCR beta was tied to a missense DCLRE1C variant by an analysis performed later. Later work found most CMV-associated TCR beta chains apparently HLA-restricted. Previous analysis showed most TCR beta V segments were productive about 87% or about 30% of the time.

The CDR3 is made up of 16 amino acids. Trimming pared 5 bases from V and 0 bases from J, leaving 14 bases between. CDR1 is LNHDA and CDR2 is SQIVND in the germline V gene (reference sequence). PCR employed 60 Vbeta and 13 Jbeta primers. Under the authors' procedure: Around 10 million shared chains were among approximately 87 million unique TCR beta chains counted in a later analysis. Profiled with immunoSEQ multiplex PCR; TCRdb holds only in-frame clones, not every one. V and J calls and clone size come straight from that table; D and trimming were deduced from the DNA. The table lists roughly 110,000 clones, roughly 80% of them singletons. This clone has more than one count but fewer than ten. Its cognate antigen is unknown.

The chain carries TRBV19 and TRBJ1-5; D not certain. What was sequenced was PBMCs. The sequence came from a woman in her 30s in good health and CMV-seropositive. The CDR3 is CASSPGEAYSNQPQHF. DNA of the CDR3: TGTGCCAGTAGTCCCGGGGAAGCTTATAGCAATCAGCCCCAGCATTTT.